The 14 T cell receptor beta chains given below trace back to one sample, sequenced in a study of blood T cell repertoires in COVID-19. Profiling relied on immunoSEQ multiplex PCR, and the TCRdb table lists in-frame clones only, not all of them. Of a few hundred thousand clones in the sample, about 80% are singletons; the top ten hold approximately 1.3%. Sequenced sample: PBMCs or T cells enriched from blood (not recorded which). The receptors come from a woman aged 40 to 50 with acute COVID-19.

V is TRBV12-3 or TRBV12-4 and J is TRBJ1-1; a weak D match, TRBD1 (6 bases). With 10 bases removed from V and 5 bases from J, the gap between germline ends came to 17 bases. This CDR3 is built from 13 residues. The CDR3 coding sequence is TGTGCCACCCACCTAGGGGGAGGGACTGAAGCTTTCTTT. It is translated as CATHLGGGTEAFF.

With regard to this clone: In the same sample, other DNA sequences code for this CDR3. CDR3 in DNA: TGTGCCAGCAGTCCGGGACAGGGGAACACCGGGGAGCTGTTTTTT. Translation gives CASSPGQGNTGELFF. The chain uses TRBV6-5 and TRBJ2-2, with 9 nucleotides matching TRBD1. V was pared by 5 bases and J by 1 base, with 2 bases of the junction left unmatched. CDR1 and CDR2 from the germline V gene are MNHEY and SVGAGI. This CDR3 contains 15 residues.

The chain joins TRBV10-3 to TRBJ2-1, with a possible D match to TRBD2 (6 bases). V lost 2 bases, J lost 7 bases, and 21 bases lay in between. The CDR3 has 17 amino acids. The V gene's germline CDR1 is ENHRY and CDR2 SYGVKD. CDR3 amino acids: CAISEEAGTGGTNEQFF. The CDR3 DNA reads as TGTGCCATCAGTGAGGAGGCCGGGACTGGCGGAACAAATGAGCAGTTCTTC.

The chain recombines TRBV7-3 with TRBJ2-2; D unresolved. Between the trimmed V and J ends, which lost 1 base and 0 bases, there was a span of 3 bases. CDR3 length: 14 residues. CDR1 and CDR2 (germline): SGHTA, FQGTGA. In nucleotides, the CDR3 is TGTGCCAGCAGCTTAAGAGCGAACACCGGGGAGCTGTTTTTT. It yields the protein CASSLRANTGELFF.

The rearrangement joins TRBV2 to TRBJ1-2, with D maybe TRBD1 (5 bases). The CDR3 runs to 13 residues. Germline V lookup: CDR1 SNHLY, CDR2 FYNNEI. The ends were cut back, 4 bases at V and 6 bases at J, with 12 bases in the middle. Here the CDR3 reads CASSVGAQHGYTF. CDR3 in DNA: TGTGCCAGCAGTGTTGGGGCGCAACATGGCTACACCTTC.

This clone occurred a few times. V usage is TRBV28 and J usage is TRBJ1-5; TRBD1 matches 9 bases. The CDR3 runs to 18 residues. CDR1 is MDHEN and CDR2 is SYDVKM in the germline V gene. V trimming: 4 bases; J trimming: 4 bases; junction bases outside the gene matches: 14. The CDR3 here is CASSSSIRDRDFNQPQHF. The CDR3 DNA reads TGTGCCAGCAGTTCCTCTATCAGGGACAGGGATTTTAATCAGCCCCAGCATTTT. Full variable domain (rest looked up from reference TRBV28 and TRBJ1-5): DVKVTQSSRYLVKRTGEKVFLECVQDMDHENMFWYRQDPGLGLRLIYFSYDVKMKEKGDIPEGYSVSREKKERFSLILESASTNQTSMYLCASSSSIRDRDFNQPQHFGDGTRLSIL.

The V gene is TRBV4-3, the J gene TRBJ1-4, with TRBD1 identical over 9 bases. Germline-derived CDR1 and CDR2 are LGHNA and YSLEER. The CDR3 runs 16 residues. Trimming at V came to 1 base and at J to 5 bases, leaving 5 bases not matched to a gene. CDR3 protein: CASSQAPGQGNEKLFF. The CDR3 DNA follows: TGCGCCAGCAGCCAAGCACCGGGACAGGGCAATGAAAAACTGTTTTTT.

V gene TRBV19 combines with J gene TRBJ1-5; D not certain. The CDR3 sequence is 14 residues long. Germline V gene lookup returns CDR1 LNHDA and CDR2 SQIVND (reference sequence). V was clipped by 6 bases and J by 1 base, with 10 bases between them. DNA for the CDR3: TGTGCCAGTAGAGTCTGGGAGAGCAATCAGCCCCAGCATTTT. Protein: CASRVWESNQPQHF.

The V and J genes are TRBV6-5 and TRBJ2-5; 8 positions match TRBD2. Unmatched junction bases numbered 7, after V lost 5 bases and J lost 5 bases. The CDR3 length is 14 residues. Per germline, CDR1 MNHEY and CDR2 SVGAGI. CDR3: CASSRTSWWETQYF. CDR3 in DNA: TGTGCCAGCAGTCGGACTAGCTGGTGGGAGACCCAGTACTTC.

The gene calls are TRBV11-2 and TRBJ1-1, with 10 bases matching TRBD1. V was pared by 1 base and J by 1 base, with 9 bases of the junction left unmatched. Germline V gene sequence: CDR1 SGHAT, CDR2 FQNNGV. There are 18 residues in the CDR3. The CDR3 is CASSLGQGATWRNTEAFF. The CDR3 DNA sequence: TGTGCCAGCAGCTTAGGACAGGGGGCGACTTGGAGGAACACTGAAGCTTTCTTT.

The chain has TRBV19 and TRBJ1-2; weak D call: TRBD1 (5 bases). CDR3 length: 15 residues. Germline CDR1 LNHDA, CDR2 SQIVND (reference sequence). Trimming removed 5 bases from V and 3 bases from J, with 16 bases in between. CDR3 region: CASSPGGRDYYGYTF. CDR3 in DNA: TGTGCCAGTAGTCCCGGGGGTCGGGACTACTATGGCTACACCTTC.

The chain has TRBV7-9 and TRBJ2-3; 9 bases map to TRBD2. Trimming removed 5 bases from V and 6 bases from J; junction bases left unmatched: 12. This CDR3 contains 16 residues. From germline, CDR1 is SEHNR and CDR2 FQNEAQ (reference sequence). Written as DNA, the CDR3 is TGTGCCAGCAGCCCCCAAGCGGGAGGACCAACGGATACGCAGTATTTT. Residues: CASSPQAGGPTDTQYF.

This clone was seen a few times. The chain couples TRBV6-1 to TRBJ2-2, with 10 bases fitting TRBD2. Trimming cost V 2 bases and J 6 bases; bases outside gene matches: 3. CDR1 MNHNS and CDR2 SASEGT come from the germline V gene. The CDR3 loop spans 15 amino acids. In DNA, the CDR3 is TGTGCCAGCAGTGAACGAGCGGGGGGGCCCGGGGAGCTGTTTTTT. Amino acids: CASSERAGGPGELFF.

This chain's CDR3 is CASRTGGAYNEQFF. The CDR3 coding sequence is TGTGCCAGCAGGACGGGAGGGGCCTACAATGAGCAGTTCTTC. The V call is TRBV28, the J call TRBJ2-1; 8 bases line up with TRBD2. J was trimmed by 2 bases and V by 6 bases; bases with no gene match: 3. From germline, CDR1 is MDHEN and CDR2 SYDVKM. The CDR3 runs to 14 residues.